This TCR beta chain is drawn from a study of beta chain features in type 1 diabetes. Study information: Cell yields, age and gender were similar between patients and healthy donors.

Purities over 95% were achieved in all sorted populations. Study results and caveats: Insertion counts at VDJ junctions were lower in type 1 diabetes patients, who also showed more deletions there. Researchers reported that naive, central memory and Treg TCRB repertoires appeared more similar in patients than in healthy donors. Type 1 diabetes patients showed a moderate but significant shortening of TCRB CDR3s in all four CD4+ subsets.

The CDR3 consists of 13 residues. The J segment lost 5 bases and the V segment lost 8 bases, leaving 8 bases of the junction unmatched. From germline, CDR1 is ENHRY and CDR2 SYGVKD. To note about this clone: Its antigen remains unidentified.

Expressed TCRB transcripts got sequenced, as all isolated RNA was reverse transcribed. Some clones are missing from TCRdb's copy, which holds only in-frame ones; the method was immunoSEQ multiplex PCR. The sample lists hundreds of thousands of clones; roughly 12% were seen once. This receptor was identified in a man aged 18 to 30 with type 1 diabetes. Sequenced sample: naive CD4+ T cells from blood. The V gene is TRBV10-3, the J gene TRBJ1-2; 7 positions match TRBD1. The CDR3 here is CAIDSRQGYGYTF. DNA of the CDR3: TGTGCCATCGATTCGAGACAGGGATATGGCTACACCTTC.